This T cell receptor beta chain appears in the sequencing data of a study of long-term antiretroviral therapy in people with HIV. Study outcomes and limitations: Post-ART diversity increased but stayed below transplant donor controls. Clones with expansion before ART led the repertoire at all time points.

Sequencing relied on immunoSEQ assay v3.0, run at survey level. Sequencing used immunoSEQ multiplex PCR; TCRdb keeps in-frame clones, though not all of them. The table shows some 29,000 clones, with approximately 90% occurring only once. Treatment for every participant with HIV took place in the United States. Before DNA extraction, roughly 0.9-10 million cryopreserved PBMC were held in the samples. The CDR3 totals 19 residues. The V segment lost 5 bases and the J segment 1 base; nucleotides outside the gene matches: 17. Germline V gene data show CDR1 as SGHRS and CDR2 as YFSETQ. On this clone itself: Its antigen is unidentified.

The sequencing used unsorted PBMCs, collected 3.2 years before starting antiretroviral therapy. This receptor was obtained from a man aged 50-60 years with HIV. The genes are TRBV5-1 and TRBJ2-4, with 8 bases aligning to TRBD2. The CDR3: CASSAKSGGPGVAKNIQYF. In DNA, the CDR3 is TGCGCCAGCAGTGCAAAAAGCGGGGGCCCCGGGGTGGCCAAAAACATTCAGTACTTC.